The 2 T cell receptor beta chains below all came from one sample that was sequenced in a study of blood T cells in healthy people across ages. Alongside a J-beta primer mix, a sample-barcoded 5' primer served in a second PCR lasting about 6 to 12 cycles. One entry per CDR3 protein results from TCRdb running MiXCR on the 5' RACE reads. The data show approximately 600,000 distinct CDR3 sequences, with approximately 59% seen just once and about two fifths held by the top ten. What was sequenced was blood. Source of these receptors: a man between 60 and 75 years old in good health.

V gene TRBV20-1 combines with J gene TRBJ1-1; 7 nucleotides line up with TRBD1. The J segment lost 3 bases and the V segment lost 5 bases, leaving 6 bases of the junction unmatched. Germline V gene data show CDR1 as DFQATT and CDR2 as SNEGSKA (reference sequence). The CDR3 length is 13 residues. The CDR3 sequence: CSAPNRGDTEAFF. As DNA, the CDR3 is TGCAGTGCTCCGAACAGGGGAGACACTGAAGCTTTCTTT.

CDR3 in DNA: TGTGCCAGCAGCTTAGTAGCGGGGGGCTCGGCCTACGAGCAGTACTTC. It codes for CASSLVAGGSAYEQYF. The rearrangement joins TRBV7-2 to TRBJ2-7, with 10 nucleotides matching TRBD2. This CDR3 contains 16 residues. V lost 1 base to trimming and J lost 2 bases; unmatched junction nucleotides: 5. Germline CDR1 and CDR2: SGHTA and FQGNSA.